This TCR beta chain is drawn from a study of molecular identifiers for immune sequencing clone quantification. The CDR3 covers 14 residues. V shed 2 bases and J shed 3 bases, with 11 bases lying between them. Germline V lookup: CDR1 MNHEY, CDR2 SVGEGT. Sorting captured naive CD8 T cells as CD8+CD4-CCR7+CD45RA+. Ten or more counts support this clonotype. TCRdb used MiXCR to reprocess the PCR reads, holding one entry per CDR3 protein. The sample lists a few hundred thousand distinct CDR3 sequences, about a fifth occurring once. Sequenced material: naive CD8+ T cells from blood, with Jurkat cell RNA spiked in. Stated subset: FACS-sorted CD8+CD4-CCR7+CD45RA+ naive T cells. The V and J genes are TRBV6-2 or TRBV6-3 and TRBJ2-7; D may match TRBD1 or TRBD2 (5 bases each). The receptor was isolated from a human donor in good health. Some libraries in this study had Jurkat cell RNA spiked in. CDR3 nucleotide sequence: TGTGCCAGCAGTTACGAGTCTGGGGGCTACGAGCAGTACTTC. Its protein product is CASSYESGGYEQYF.